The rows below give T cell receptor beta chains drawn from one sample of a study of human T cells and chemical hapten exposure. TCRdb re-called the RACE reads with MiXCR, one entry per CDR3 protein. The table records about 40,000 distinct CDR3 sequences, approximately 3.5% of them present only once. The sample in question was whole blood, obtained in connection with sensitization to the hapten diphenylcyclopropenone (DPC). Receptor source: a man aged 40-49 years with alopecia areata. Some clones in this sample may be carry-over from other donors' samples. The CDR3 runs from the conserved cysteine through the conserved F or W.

CASSPLPGGFGELFF	TRBJ2-2	TRBV7-2
CASQEGGRRETQYF	TRBJ2-5	TRBV6-2/TRBV6-3
CASSPPRGGLLYGYTF	TRBJ1-2	TRBV28
CASSLRMTGKLFF	TRBJ1-4	TRBV13
CASSFRLDEETQYF	TRBJ2-5	TRBV28
CASSPLVSGEQFF	TRBJ2-1	TRBV5-1
CASSYPGGNQPQHF	TRBJ1-5	TRBV6-6
CASSGEEGEQYF	TRBJ2-7	TRBV7-2
CASSFSSGRLDEQFF	TRBJ2-1	TRBV6-6
CASIRPDISYNEQFF	TRBJ2-1	TRBV2
CASQDRARFNEAFF	TRBJ1-1	TRBV7-9
CASSYHARSAFF	TRBJ1-1	TRBV6-2/TRBV6-3
CSPQGGIVAFF	TRBJ1-1	TRBV20-1
CASSLRTSWLYNEQFF	TRBJ2-1	TRBV28
CASRVTGATQPQHF	TRBJ1-5	TRBV28
CASSLGIGQGEITDEKLFF	TRBJ1-4	TRBV27
CASSPTSTDTQYF	TRBJ2-3	TRBV7-9
CASSSRDRGYSYEQYF	TRBJ2-7	TRBV6-1
CASSGGRRSTDTQYF	TRBJ2-3	TRBV9
CASSLEGGRTDTQYF	TRBJ2-3	TRBV5-1
CASSQVSPFYGEQFF	TRBJ2-1	TRBV4-1
CAWSVGLAGYNEQFF	TRBJ2-1	TRBV30
CASGDRGTTFTDTQYF	TRBJ2-3	TRBV6-2/TRBV6-3
CASSQDRRDTQYF	TRBJ2-3	TRBV14
CASHLPQGAQIWYTEAFF	TRBJ1-1	TRBV27
CASASSYNEQFF	TRBJ2-1	TRBV7-9
CASSISPELNYGYTF	TRBJ1-2	TRBV19
CASSLQVRSGNTIYF	TRBJ1-3	TRBV7-2
CASSSGTVNQPQHF	TRBJ1-5	TRBV6-5
CASSWGLAGAYNEQFF	TRBJ2-1	TRBV5-1